The source of this TCR beta chain is a study of cytomegalovirus exposure and HLA in healthy donors. Turning to this clone: Antigen specificity is unknown.

PCR was performed using 60 Vbeta and 13 Jbeta primers. Generated by immunoSEQ multiplex PCR, the TCRdb table keeps only in-frame clones and is missing some. The data contain 150,000 or so clones, approximately 79% of them singletons. Study-wide results and caveats: Accurate predictions that matched the HLA-A and HLA-B alleles of most subjects were reportedly made from TCR beta sequences.

The clonotype was recovered from a woman aged 45-60 years in good health and CMV-seropositive. The material sequenced was PBMCs.

CDR3 sequence (DNA): TGTGCCAGCAGCTTCCAGGGGGCGGTTAGATATGGCTACACCTTC. It encodes CASSFQGAVRYGYTF. This rearrangement joins TRBV7-9 to TRBJ1-2; 8 bases match TRBD1. The CDR3 is 15 residues long. Looked up from germline, CDR1 is SEHNR and CDR2 is FQNEAQ (reference sequence). The junction had 8 bases not matched to a gene; V was cut back by 3 bases and J by 5 bases.